This TCR beta chain was captured in a study of T cells after yellow fever vaccination. For the study at large: Fractions with few cells were prepared using SMART-Seq v4 Ultra Low Input. Regarding the study as a whole: Boosting was followed by the reappearance of most primary-vaccination clones (about 96% CD4, around 86% CD8).

The V gene's germline CDR1 is SGHAT and CDR2 FQNNGV. The length of the CDR3 is 18 residues. Trimming at V came to 2 bases and at J to 4 bases, leaving 12 bases not matched to a gene. This clonotype was found a few times. No antigen is known for it. Each CDR3 protein gets one entry after TCRdb re-called the 5' RACE reads with MiXCR. The sample includes about 260,000 distinct CDR3 sequences, over 10% seen only once; the top ten take 0.4% to 0.55%. The chain is built from TRBV11-2 and TRBJ2-7; 12 bases agree with TRBD2. This receptor was identified in a man aged 30 to 39 who received the YFV17D yellow fever vaccine. Source: CD4+ T cells sorted from PBMCs, taken 45 days after the yellow fever booster vaccination. Here the CDR3 DNA reads TGTGCCAGCAGCTTATTCGGTGGAGGGACTAGCGGGCTTTACGAGCAGTACTTC. Translation: CASSLFGGGTSGLYEQYF.